This is a list of T cell receptor beta chains from one sample in a study of CD8 T cells in Susac syndrome. TCRdb independently ran MiXCR on the immunoSEQ multiplex PCR reads; one entry per CDR3 protein. The repertoire has about 200,000 distinct CDR3 sequences, over 85% of them found once; the top ten carry 0.09% to 0.12%. Sequenced sample: CD4+ T cells from PBMCs. The source of these receptors is a human donor in good health. The CDR3 runs from the conserved cysteine through the conserved F or W. A D gene is named only where the DNA matches it firmly. Size is stated for part of the rows, as once, few or many counts, or as a class when the clone is expanded.

>.|15|TRBV5-6|.|TRBJ1-1
TGTGCCAGCAGCTACCGCGGAGGAGGGGGCACTGAAGCTTTCTTT
CASSYRGGGGTEAFF
>.|15|TRBV7-9|.|TRBJ1-1
TGTGCCAGCAGCCCCCCGGGGGGAAAAGGCACTGAAGCTTTCTTT
CASSPPGGKGTEAFF
>.|16|TRBV24-1|TRBD2|TRBJ2-5
TGTGCCACCAGCGGAACTCGAGCGGGGGGGGGAGAGACCCAGTACTTC
CATSGTRAGGGETQYF
>.|11|TRBV6-5|.|TRBJ2-7
TGTGCCAGCAGTTACTTACGCGAGCAGTACTTC
CASSYLREQYF
>.|13|TRBV5-1|.|TRBJ2-7
TGCGCCAGCAGCCCGAAAACTAGCCACGAGCAGTACTTC
CASSPKTSHEQYF
>.|12|TRBV3-1|.|TRBJ2-7
TGTGCCAGCAGCCAGAGAAGCTACGAGCAGTACTTC
CASSQRSYEQYF
>.|17|TRBV29-1|TRBD2|TRBJ2-1
TGCAGCGTTGAACCCCCCTTGGGTCTGCGGGGGGGGTTGGAGCAGTTCTTC
CSVEPPLGLRGGLEQFF
>.|16|TRBV3-1|TRBD2|TRBJ2-5
TGTGCCAGCAGCCAAGATGTGAGCGGGGCATTAGAGACCCAGTACTTC
CASSQDVSGALETQYF
>.|14|TRBV5-1|TRBD2|TRBJ2-5
TGCGCCAGCAGCTTGGAAGCGGGGGTGGAGACCCAGTACTTC
CASSLEAGVETQYF
>.|13|TRBV12-3/TRBV12-4|TRBD2|TRBJ2-2
TGTGCCAGCAGGGGGAGGGGTTCCGGGGAGCTGTTTTTT
CASRGRGSGELFF
>.|12|TRBV6-2/TRBV6-3|.|TRBJ2-5
TGTGCCAGCCAGGGGCACCAAGAGACCCAGTACTTC
CASQGHQETQYF
>.|14|TRBV12-3/TRBV12-4|TRBD1|TRBJ1-5
TGTGCCAGCAGTTTCACAGGGGGCGTGCAGCCCCAGCATTTT
CASSFTGGVQPQHF
>.|13|TRBV28|.|TRBJ2-4
TGTGCCAGCAGCTTTCCGCCCGGGGGCGTTCAGTACTTC
CASSFPPGGVQYF
>.|11|TRBV6-2/TRBV6-3|.|TRBJ1-1
TGTGCCAGCAGTCGAGGTCAGAAGGCTTTCTTT
CASSRGQKAFF
>.|19|TRBV19|.|TRBJ2-6
TGTGCCAGTAGTATAAGGGCAGGGCTGTTTGGCTCTGGGGCCAACGTCCTGACTTTC
CASSIRAGLFGSGANVLTF
>.|15|TRBV7-8|TRBD2|TRBJ2-1
TGTGCCAGCAGCTTACCGGCGGGGGGAACTGGTGAGCAGTTCTTC
CASSLPAGGTGEQFF
>.|13|TRBV2|.|TRBJ1-4
TGTGCCAGCAGAGTGGACAGCGGTGAAAAACTGTTTTTT
CASRVDSGEKLFF
>.|14|TRBV9|.|TRBJ2-4
TGTGCCAGCAGCGTAGGGGGAGCGAGAAACATTCAGTACTTC
CASSVGGARNIQYF
>.|15|TRBV28|.|TRBJ2-2
TGTGCCAGCAGTACGGGGGACTCGAACACCGGGGAGCTGTTTTTT
CASSTGDSNTGELFF
>.|14|TRBV12-3/TRBV12-4|TRBD1|TRBJ1-6
TGTGCCAGCAGTCGACAGGGGCCGGATTCACCCCTCCACTTT
CASSRQGPDSPLHF
>.|11|TRBV19|.|TRBJ2-1
TGTGCCAGTAGTATTAGCGGCGAGCAGTTCTTC
CASSISGEQFF
>once|17|TRBV7-9|TRBD2|TRBJ2-1
TGTGCCAGCAGCTTAACGCTAGCGGGGGGGCTAAGGAATGAGCAGTTCTTC
CASSLTLAGGLRNEQFF
>.|15|TRBV7-9|.|TRBJ1-1
TGTGCCAGCAGCTTAGGGCAGGCAATGAACACTGAAGCTTTCTTT
CASSLGQAMNTEAFF
>.|14|TRBV27|.|TRBJ1-2
TGTGCCAGCAACCGGGGCGGAGCTAACTATGGCTACACCTTC
CASNRGGANYGYTF
>.|16|TRBV7-9|.|TRBJ2-3
TGTGCCAGCAGCTTCTCGGCACGGCAGGTCACAGATACGCAGTATTTT
CASSFSARQVTDTQYF
>.|13|TRBV28|.|TRBJ2-4
TGTGCCAGCAGTCGCGAGCCGGGAAACATTCAGTACTTC
CASSREPGNIQYF
>.|14|TRBV25-1|.|TRBJ1-5
TGTGCCAGCAGTGAATATGGCAGCAATCAGCCCCAGCATTTT
CASSEYGSNQPQHF
>once|14|TRBV4-1|.|TRBJ2-5
TGCGCCAGCAGGGCCGGGGGATCGGGAGAGACCCAGTACTTC
CASRAGGSGETQYF
>.|15|TRBV3-1|.|TRBJ1-1
TGTGCCAGCAGCCTCGGACCGACCCCTACTACTGAAGCTTTCTTT
CASSLGPTPTTEAFF
>once|15|TRBV7-9|TRBD1|TRBJ1-6
TGTGCCAGCAGCCCGGGGACAGGGTACGGTTCACCCCTCCACTTT
CASSPGTGYGSPLHF
>.|11|TRBV28|.|TRBJ1-1
TGTGCTTCTCCGGGGCCCACTGAAGCTTTCTTT
CASPGPTEAFF
>.|14|TRBV6-5|.|TRBJ1-2
TGTGCCAGCAGCGACTCCGGAGCTAACTATGGCTACACCTTC
CASSDSGANYGYTF
>.|14|TRBV7-9|TRBD1|TRBJ2-1
TGTGCCAGCAGCCCCGGGACAGGGTTTAATGAGCAGTTCTTC
CASSPGTGFNEQFF
>.|14|TRBV29-1|.|TRBJ1-1
TGCAGCGTTGGGTTCGGGTCCCGGGGGACTGAAGCTTTCTTT
CSVGFGSRGTEAFF
>.|15|TRBV3-1|.|TRBJ1-5
TGTGCCAGCAGCCCCAGCGGGGGCGGGAGTCAGCCCCAGCATTTT
CASSPSGGGSQPQHF
>.|15|TRBV3-1|TRBD1|TRBJ1-5
TGTGCCAGCAGGTTCCGGGACAGGGGCAAGCAGCCCCAGCATTTT
CASRFRDRGKQPQHF
>.|16|TRBV10-3|TRBD2|TRBJ2-2
TGTGCCATCAGTGGACTAGCGGGGGTCAACACCGGGGAGCTGTTTTTT
CAISGLAGVNTGELFF
>.|15|TRBV5-1|TRBD1|TRBJ2-3
TGCGCCAGCAGCCCCCGACAGGGTCCAACAGATACGCAGTATTTT
CASSPRQGPTDTQYF
>.|17|TRBV4-3|TRBD1|TRBJ2-2
TGCGCCAGCAGCCAATTCCTGGCGACAGGGGGGACCGGGGAGCTGTTTTTT
CASSQFLATGGTGELFF
>.|15|TRBV27|.|TRBJ1-5
TGTGCCAGCTGGAGGGGGGTTGGGAGCAATCAGCCCCAGCATTTT
CASWRGVGSNQPQHF
>.|11|TRBV3-1|.|TRBJ1-2
TGTGCCAGCAGCCAAGACATGGGCTACACCTTC
CASSQDMGYTF